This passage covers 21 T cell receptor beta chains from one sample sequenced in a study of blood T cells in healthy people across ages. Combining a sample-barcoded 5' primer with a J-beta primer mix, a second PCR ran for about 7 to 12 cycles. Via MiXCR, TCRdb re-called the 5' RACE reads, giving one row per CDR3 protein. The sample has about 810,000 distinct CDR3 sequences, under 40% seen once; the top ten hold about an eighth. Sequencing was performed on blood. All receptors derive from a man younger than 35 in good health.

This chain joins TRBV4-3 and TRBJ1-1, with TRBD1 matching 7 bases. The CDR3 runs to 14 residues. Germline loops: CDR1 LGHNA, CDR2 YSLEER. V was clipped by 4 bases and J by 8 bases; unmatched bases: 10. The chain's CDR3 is CASSLSEGAGEAFF. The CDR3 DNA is TGCGCCAGCAGCCTATCCGAGGGGGCTGGGGAAGCTTTCTTT.

The CDR3 DNA reads as TGTGCCAGCAGCCCCAAGGGGGGGCCTTGGAATACGCAGTATTTT. It is translated as CASSPKGGPWNTQYF. This chain joins TRBV6-5 and TRBJ2-3; tentative D call: TRBD2 (7 bases). Germline-derived CDR1 and CDR2 are MNHEY and SVGAGI. Trimming pared 6 bases from V and 7 bases from J, leaving 20 bases between. This CDR3 region has 15 residues.

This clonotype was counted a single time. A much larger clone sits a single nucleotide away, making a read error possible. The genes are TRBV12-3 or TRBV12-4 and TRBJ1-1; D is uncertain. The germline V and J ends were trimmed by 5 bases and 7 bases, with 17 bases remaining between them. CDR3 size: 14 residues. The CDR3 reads CASSNSAWENEAFF. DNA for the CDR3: TGTGCCAGCAGTAACAGTGCCTGGGAGAATGAAGCTTTCTTT.

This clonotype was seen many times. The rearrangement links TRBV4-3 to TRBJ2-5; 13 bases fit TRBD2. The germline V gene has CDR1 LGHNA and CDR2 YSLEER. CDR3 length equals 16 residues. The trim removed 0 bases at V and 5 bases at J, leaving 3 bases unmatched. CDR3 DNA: TGCGCCAGCAGCCAAGAAACTAGCGGGGGGGCGGAGACCCAGTACTTC. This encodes CASSQETSGGAETQYF.

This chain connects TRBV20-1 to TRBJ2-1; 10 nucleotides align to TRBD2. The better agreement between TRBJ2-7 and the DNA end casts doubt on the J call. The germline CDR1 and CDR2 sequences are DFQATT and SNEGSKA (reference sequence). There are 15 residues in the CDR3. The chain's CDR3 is CSARGVAGGYNEQYF. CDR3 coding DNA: TGCAGTGCTAGAGGGGTAGCGGGAGGATACAATGAGCAGTACTTC.

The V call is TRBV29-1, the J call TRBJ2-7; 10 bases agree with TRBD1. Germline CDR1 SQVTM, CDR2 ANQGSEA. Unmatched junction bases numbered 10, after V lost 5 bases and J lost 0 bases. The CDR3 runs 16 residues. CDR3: CSVSQTGGSSSYEQYF. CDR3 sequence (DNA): TGCAGCGTTTCCCAGACAGGGGGCTCGAGCTCCTACGAGCAGTACTTC.

CDR3 bases: TGTGCCAGCAGAGGTGGGAACCAGGGGATAACCTACGAGCAGTACTTC. It yields the protein CASRGGNQGITYEQYF. The rearrangement joins TRBV13 to TRBJ2-7; D is possibly TRBD1 (6 bases). The ends were cut back, 6 bases at V and 2 bases at J, with 20 bases in the middle. The CDR3 contains 16 residues. Germline V gene lookup returns CDR1 PRHDT and CDR2 FYEKMQ (reference sequence).

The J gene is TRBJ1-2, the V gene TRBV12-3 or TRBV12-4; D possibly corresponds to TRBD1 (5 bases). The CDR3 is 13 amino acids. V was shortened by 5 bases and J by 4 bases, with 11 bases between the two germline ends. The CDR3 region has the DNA TGTGCCAGCAGTGCTCAGACAGTCTATGGCTACACCTTC. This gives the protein CASSAQTVYGYTF.

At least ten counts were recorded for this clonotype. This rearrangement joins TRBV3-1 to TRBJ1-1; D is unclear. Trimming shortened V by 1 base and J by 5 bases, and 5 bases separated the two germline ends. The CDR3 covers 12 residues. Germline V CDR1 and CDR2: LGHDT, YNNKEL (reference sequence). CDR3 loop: CASSQGSTEAFF. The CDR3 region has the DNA TGTGCCAGCAGCCAAGGCAGTACTGAAGCTTTCTTT.

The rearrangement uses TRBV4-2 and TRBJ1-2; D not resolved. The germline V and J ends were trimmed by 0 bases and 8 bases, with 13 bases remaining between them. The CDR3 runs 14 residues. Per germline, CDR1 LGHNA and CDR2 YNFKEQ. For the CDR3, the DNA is TGTGCCAGCAGCCAAGAATGGGGTTCAGGCGGCTACACCTTC. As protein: CASSQEWGSGGYTF.

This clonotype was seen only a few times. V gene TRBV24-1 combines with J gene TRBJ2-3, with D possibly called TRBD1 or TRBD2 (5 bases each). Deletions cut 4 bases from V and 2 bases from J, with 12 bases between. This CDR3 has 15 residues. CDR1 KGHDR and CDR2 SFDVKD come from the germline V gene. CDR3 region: CATSDTGTITDTQYF. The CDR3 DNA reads TGTGCCACCAGTGACACCGGGACCATCACAGATACGCAGTATTTT.

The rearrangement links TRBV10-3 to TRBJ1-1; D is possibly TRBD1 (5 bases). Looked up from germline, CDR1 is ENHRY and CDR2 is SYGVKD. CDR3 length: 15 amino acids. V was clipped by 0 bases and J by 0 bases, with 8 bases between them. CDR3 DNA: TGTGCCATCAGTGAGTCCGCAGGGCTGAACACTGAAGCTTTCTTT. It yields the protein CAISESAGLNTEAFF.

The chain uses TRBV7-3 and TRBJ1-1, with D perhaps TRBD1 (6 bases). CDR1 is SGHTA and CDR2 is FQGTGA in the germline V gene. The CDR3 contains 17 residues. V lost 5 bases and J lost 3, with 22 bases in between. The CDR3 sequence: CASSRRQGKVGDTEAFF. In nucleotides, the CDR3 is TGTGCCAGCAGCCGACGGCAGGGGAAGGTTGGGGACACTGAAGCTTTCTTT. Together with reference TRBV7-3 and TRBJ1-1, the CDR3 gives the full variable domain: GAGVSQTPSNKVTEKGKYVELRCDPISGHTALYWYRQSLGQGPEFLIYFQGTGAADDSGLPNDRFFAVRPEGSVSTLKIQRTERGDSAVYLCASSRRQGKVGDTEAFFGQGTRLTVV.

DNA for the CDR3: TGCAGTGCTAGAGATGGGGGCCCGAGCTCCTACAATGAGCAGTACTTC. Protein: CSARDGGPSSYNEQYF. The genes are TRBV20-1 and TRBJ2-1; D may be TRBD1 (6 bases). With the DNA end fitting TRBJ2-7 better, the J assignment may be wrong. Germline-derived CDR1 and CDR2 are DFQATT and SNEGSKA (reference sequence). The CDR3 has 16 residues.

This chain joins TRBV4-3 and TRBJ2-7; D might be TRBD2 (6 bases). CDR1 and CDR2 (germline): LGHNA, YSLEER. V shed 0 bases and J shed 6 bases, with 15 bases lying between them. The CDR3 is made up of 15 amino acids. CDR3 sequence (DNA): TGCGCCAGCAGCCAAGATTTAGGTCGGGGAGGCGAGCAGTACTTC. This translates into CASSQDLGRGGEQYF.

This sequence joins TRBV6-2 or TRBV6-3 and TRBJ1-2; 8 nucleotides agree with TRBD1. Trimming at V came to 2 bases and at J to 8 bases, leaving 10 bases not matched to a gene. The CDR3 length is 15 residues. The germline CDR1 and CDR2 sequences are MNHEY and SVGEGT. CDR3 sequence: CASSYDGTGKGGYTF. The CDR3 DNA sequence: TGTGCCAGCAGTTACGACGGGACAGGCAAAGGGGGCTACACCTTC.

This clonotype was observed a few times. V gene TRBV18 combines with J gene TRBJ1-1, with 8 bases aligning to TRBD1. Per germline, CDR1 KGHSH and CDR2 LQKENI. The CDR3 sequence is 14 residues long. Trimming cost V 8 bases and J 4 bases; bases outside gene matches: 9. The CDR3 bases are TGTGCCAGCAGTCAACAGGGGGGGGGCACTGAAGCTTTCTTT. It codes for CASSQQGGGTEAFF.

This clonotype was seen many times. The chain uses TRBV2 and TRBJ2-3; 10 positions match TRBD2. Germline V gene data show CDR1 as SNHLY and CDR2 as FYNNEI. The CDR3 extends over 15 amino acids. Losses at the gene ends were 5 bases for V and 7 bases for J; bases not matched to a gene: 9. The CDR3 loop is CASSRMSGGGNTQYF. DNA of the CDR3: TGTGCCAGCAGTCGAATGAGCGGGGGGGGAAATACGCAGTATTTT.

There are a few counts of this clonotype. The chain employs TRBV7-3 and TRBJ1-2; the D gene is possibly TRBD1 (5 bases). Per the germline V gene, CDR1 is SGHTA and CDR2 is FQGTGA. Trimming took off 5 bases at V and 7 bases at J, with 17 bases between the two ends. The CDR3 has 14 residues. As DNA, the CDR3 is TGTGCCAGCAGCCCCGGGACCGCAGGAGGTGGCTACACCTTC. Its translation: CASSPGTAGGGYTF. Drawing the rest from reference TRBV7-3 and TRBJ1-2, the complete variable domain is GAGVSQTPSNKVTEKGKYVELRCDPISGHTALYWYRQSLGQGPEFLIYFQGTGAADDSGLPNDRFFAVRPEGSVSTLKIQRTERGDSAVYLCASSPGTAGGGYTFGSGTRLTVV.

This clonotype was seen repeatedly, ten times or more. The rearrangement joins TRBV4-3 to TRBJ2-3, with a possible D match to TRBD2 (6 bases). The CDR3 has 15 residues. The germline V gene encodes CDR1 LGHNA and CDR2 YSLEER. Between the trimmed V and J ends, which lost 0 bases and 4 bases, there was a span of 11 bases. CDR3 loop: CASSQDRGEPDTQYF. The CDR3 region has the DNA TGCGCCAGCAGCCAAGATCGCGGGGAACCAGATACGCAGTATTTT.

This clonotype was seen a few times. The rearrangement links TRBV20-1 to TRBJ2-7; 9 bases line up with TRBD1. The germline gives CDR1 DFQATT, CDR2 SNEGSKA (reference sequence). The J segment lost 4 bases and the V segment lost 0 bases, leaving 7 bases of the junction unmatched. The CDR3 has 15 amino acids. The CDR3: CSARDLGQGPYEQYF. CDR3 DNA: TGCAGTGCTAGAGATCTCGGACAGGGGCCTTACGAGCAGTACTTC.